The 2 T cell receptor beta chains below were found in one sample sequenced in a study of blood T cell repertoires in COVID-19. The table came from immunoSEQ multiplex PCR; TCRdb's copy has only in-frame clones and leaves some out. The top ten hold approximately 3.5% of the sample, which has some 230,000 clones, 85% to 90% seen once. The sequenced sample was PBMCs or T cells enriched from blood (not recorded which). These receptors all come from a woman between 18 and 29 years old in a cohort exposed to, infected with or recovered from COVID-19 (not recorded which).

This chain joins TRBV12-5 and TRBJ2-7; TRBD2 agrees at 10 bases. The CDR3 contains 14 residues. Per germline, CDR1 LGHNT and CDR2 FRNRAP. With V trimmed by 0 bases and J by 6 bases, 2 bases remained unmatched. The CDR3 nucleotides read TGTGCTAGTGGTTTGGTAGCGGGAGGGACCGAGCAGTACTTC. As protein: CASGLVAGGTEQYF.

The count of this clone is one. This rearrangement joins TRBV3-1 (or the pseudogene TRBV3-2) to TRBJ2-1; the D gene is possibly TRBD1 (7 bases). From germline, CDR1 is LGHDT and CDR2 YNNKEL (reference sequence). CDR3 size: 16 residues. Trimming pared 4 bases from V and 0 bases from J, leaving 13 bases between. Here the CDR3 DNA reads TGTGCCAGCAGCCCGGAGGGGGCCCTCTCCTACAATGAGCAGTTCTTC. Translation: CASSPEGALSYNEQFF.